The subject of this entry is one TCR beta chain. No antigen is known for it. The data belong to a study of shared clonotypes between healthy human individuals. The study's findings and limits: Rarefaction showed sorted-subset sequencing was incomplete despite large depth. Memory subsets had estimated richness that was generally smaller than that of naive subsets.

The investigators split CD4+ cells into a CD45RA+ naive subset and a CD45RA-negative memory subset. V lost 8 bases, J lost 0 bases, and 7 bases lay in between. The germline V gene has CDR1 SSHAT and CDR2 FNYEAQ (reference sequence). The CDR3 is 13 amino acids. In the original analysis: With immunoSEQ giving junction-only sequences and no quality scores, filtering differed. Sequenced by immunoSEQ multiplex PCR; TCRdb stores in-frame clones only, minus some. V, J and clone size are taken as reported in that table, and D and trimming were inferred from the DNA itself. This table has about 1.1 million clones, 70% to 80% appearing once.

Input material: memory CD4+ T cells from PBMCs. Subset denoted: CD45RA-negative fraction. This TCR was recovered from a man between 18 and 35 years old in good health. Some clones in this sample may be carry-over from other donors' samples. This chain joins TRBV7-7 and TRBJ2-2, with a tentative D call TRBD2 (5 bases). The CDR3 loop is CASPGANTGELFF. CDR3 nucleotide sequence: TGTGCCAGCCCCGGGGCGAACACCGGGGAGCTGTTTTTT.